This T cell receptor beta chain was recorded in a study of Ad26.COV2.S vaccination and SARS-CoV-2 variants. Study in general: Trial arm assignment for the donor was COV1001 Ad26.COV2.S. Each vaccinee took Ad26.COV2.S intramuscularly, once or twice 56 days apart. Study results and limitations: The study found higher spike-specific TCR breadth in vaccine than placebo recipients.

About this clone: Its matching antigen is unknown.

CDR3 length: 14 residues. Between the trimmed V and J ends, which lost 5 bases and 1 base, there was a span of 11 bases. The germline V gene has CDR1 SGHAT and CDR2 FQNNGV. Stated treatment: some 19 received Ad26.COV2.S at low or high dose, single or two shots; several received placebo; per-sample allocation not given. It was on day 63 after the first vaccine or placebo injection that samples were taken. Boston provided a donor who was an adult aged 18-55 years. TCRdb keeps only in-frame clones here, not all; method: immunoSEQ multiplex PCR. The sample has about 260,000 clones, roughly 87% seen once. The receptor comes from a person aged 18-65 years who received the Ad26.COV2.S COVID-19 vaccine or a placebo. Sample: peripheral blood, taken in a trial of Ad26.COV2.S vaccine versus placebo. This chain links TRBV11-2 with TRBJ1-1, with D possibly matching TRBD1 (5 bases). This CDR3 is CASSPDSANTEAFF. CDR3 in DNA: TGTGCCAGCAGCCCCGACAGCGCGAACACTGAAGCTTTCTTT.